Shown below are 19 T cell receptor beta chains from a single sample sequenced in a study of OX40 agonist ivuxolimab in advanced cancers. Libraries were prepared by immunoSEQ multiplex PCR; TCRdb keeps only in-frame clonotypes and omits some of them. The sample shows 100,000 or so clones, under 95% of them seen only once. The sample consisted of CD4+ or CD8+ T cells sorted from blood, taken in a trial of the OX40 agonist ivuxolimab. Receptors originate from an adult with an advanced solid tumor such as melanoma, head and neck, liver or kidney cancer.

This chain uses TRBV5-6 with TRBJ1-1; D is unresolved. Germline V gene lookup returns CDR1 SGHDT and CDR2 YYEEEE. V lost 0 bases and J lost 3, with 18 bases in between. CDR3 length equals 17 residues. As DNA, the CDR3 is TGTGCCAGCAGCTTGGGCGTATCGGACCTAAGACACACTGAAGCTTTCTTT. Encoded protein: CASSLGVSDLRHTEAFF.

This chain joins TRBV6-5 and TRBJ2-5; D remains ambiguous. The CDR3 sequence is 13 residues long. The V and J ends lost 2 bases and 1 base respectively, with 5 bases between them. Germline-derived CDR1 and CDR2 are MNHEY and SVGAGI. The CDR3 spells CASSYNSQETQYF. CDR3 DNA sequence: TGTGCCAGCAGTTACAACAGCCAAGAGACCCAGTACTTC.

This clone has more than one count but fewer than ten. The sample carries other DNA sequences with the same CDR3. The CDR3 loop reads CSASGYTF. CDR3 DNA: TGCAGTGCATCTGGCTACACCTTC. The chain combines TRBV20-1 with TRBJ1-2; D call uncertain. CDR1 DFQATT and CDR2 SNEGSKA come from the germline V gene (reference sequence). With 6 bases removed from V and 7 bases from J, the gap between germline ends came to 3 bases. The CDR3 length is 8 residues.

This clone was observed once. The CDR3: CASSDNLGEVVTF. CDR3 DNA: TGTGCCAGCAGTGACAATTTAGGAGAGGTGGTTACCTTC. V is TRBV6-4 and J is TRBJ1-2; no clear D gene. From germline, CDR1 is MRHNA and CDR2 SNTAGT. The CDR3 totals 13 residues. V lost 2 bases to trimming and J lost 14 bases, with 18 bases between them.

J is TRBJ2-3 and V is TRBV9, with 7 bases that match TRBD2. Germline V gene sequence: CDR1 SGDLS, CDR2 YYNGEE. V dropped 0 bases and J dropped 2; count of bases not matched to a gene: 3. The CDR3 is 15 residues long. The CDR3 DNA reads TGTGCCAGCAGCGTAGCGGGAGGCTCCACAGATACGCAGTATTTT. This codes for CASSVAGGSTDTQYF. The full variable domain, its missing parts supplied by reference TRBV9 and TRBJ2-3, is DSGVTQTPKHLITATGQRVTLRCSPRSGDLSVYWYQQSLDQGLQFLIQYYNGEERAKGNILERFSAQQFPDLHSELNLSSLELGDSALYFCASSVAGGSTDTQYFGPGTRLTVL.

The rearrangement uses TRBV7-3 and TRBJ2-3; possible D gene TRBD2, 6 bases. Germline V gives CDR1 SGHTA, CDR2 FQGTGA. Trimming removed 0 bases at V and 4 bases at J, with 11 bases between. The CDR3 covers 15 residues. For the CDR3, the DNA is TGTGCCAGCAGCTTAACGGGGGGATACGCAGATACGCAGTATTTT. It yields the protein CASSLTGGYADTQYF.

This chain links TRBV4-1 with TRBJ1-2; D might be TRBD1 (6 bases). Germline CDR1 MGHRA, CDR2 YSYEKL. CDR3 size: 15 residues. V lost 4 bases and J 6 bases, leaving 18 bases between the germline ends. For the CDR3, the DNA is TGCGCCAGCAGCCCAAGGGACACCTCCCGTGATGGCTACACCTTC. As protein: CASSPRDTSRDGYTF.

This clone was detected once. The V call is TRBV7-6, the J call TRBJ2-1, with 9 bases that match TRBD2. Trimming took 0 bases from V and 2 from J; bases not matched to a gene: 8. Germline CDR1 and CDR2: SGHVS and FNYEAQ. This CDR3 has 18 residues. CDR3 sequence reads: CASSLAAGAGGPYNEQFF. For the CDR3, the DNA is TGTGCCAGCAGCTTAGCGGCAGGAGCGGGAGGACCCTACAATGAGCAGTTCTTC.

Of note for this clone: Within the sample, other DNA sequences also encode this same CDR3. This rearrangement joins TRBV5-4 to TRBJ2-5; the D gene could be TRBD1 or TRBD2 (5 bases each). CDR1 is SGHNT, CDR2 YYREEE, per germline (reference sequence). CDR3 length equals 14 residues. Trimming left V 0 bases short and J 12 bases short, with 18 bases between. CDR3 sequence reads: CASSLGGPGPDEYF. The CDR3 nucleotides read TGTGCCAGCAGCTTGGGGGGACCGGGGCCGGACGAGTACTTC.

The chain uses TRBV10-3 and TRBJ2-3, with 8 nucleotides matching TRBD2. The CDR3 has 14 residues. Trimming at V came to 6 bases and at J to 3 bases, leaving 5 bases not matched to a gene. From germline, CDR1 is ENHRY and CDR2 SYGVKD. The chain's CDR3 is CAIRRAGETDTQYF. The CDR3 nucleotides read TGTGCCATCAGACGAGCGGGGGAAACAGATACGCAGTATTTT.

This rearrangement joins TRBV4-3 to TRBJ1-1; D uncertain. The CDR3 contains 14 residues. V was clipped by 1 base and J by 1 base, with 7 bases between them. Germline CDR1 reads LGHNA; CDR2 reads YSLEER. As DNA, the CDR3 is TGCGCCAGCAGCCAAGCGGGGAGGAACACTGAAGCTTTCTTT. It yields the protein CASSQAGRNTEAFF.

The chain carries TRBV7-6 and TRBJ2-5, with a weak D call TRBD1 (5 bases). Trimming shortened V by 7 bases and J by 3 bases, and 15 bases separated the two germline ends. CDR3 length: 14 residues. Germline V CDR1 and CDR2: SGHVS, FNYEAQ. The CDR3 DNA reads TGTGCCAGCACCCTACAGGCACCAAAAGAGACCCAGTACTTC. Protein product: CASTLQAPKETQYF.

The J gene is TRBJ2-7, the V gene TRBV5-6; weak D call: TRBD2 (6 bases). The CDR3 runs to 14 residues. Germline CDR1 reads SGHDT; CDR2 reads YYEEEE. The V end lost 3 bases, the J end lost 0 bases, and 10 bases lay between the germline ends. The CDR3 is CASSSGGSSYEQYF. DNA for the CDR3: TGTGCCAGCAGCTCTGGGGGGAGCTCCTACGAGCAGTACTTC. Combining the CDR3 with reference TRBV5-6 and TRBJ2-7 gives the whole variable domain DAGVTQSPTHLIKTRGQQVTLRCSPKSGHDTVSWYQQALGQGPQFIFQYYEEEERQRGNFPDRFSGHQFPNYSSELNVNALLLGDSALYLCASSSGGSSYEQYFGPGTRLTVT.

V gene TRBV7-9 combines with J gene TRBJ2-5, with 8 bases identical to TRBD2. The CDR3 contains 15 residues. Per the germline V gene, CDR1 is SEHNR and CDR2 is FQNEAQ (reference sequence). Losses at the gene ends were 3 bases for V and 3 bases for J; bases not matched to a gene: 6. As DNA, the CDR3 is TGTGCCAGCAGCTTGGGACCGCGGGGGGAAGAGACCCAGTACTTC. Protein sequence: CASSLGPRGEETQYF.

The chain employs TRBV21-1 and TRBJ1-4. TRBV21-1 is marked as a pseudogene. CDR3 length: 13 residues. The CDR3 region is CASPKRGGMRMFF. CDR3 coding DNA: TGTGCCAGCCCTAAGAGGGGGGGTATGAGGATGTTTTTT.

The chain couples TRBV4-1 to TRBJ2-1, with 14 bases fitting TRBD2. Germline CDR1 reads MGHRA; CDR2 reads YSYEKL. The junction had 2 bases not matched to a gene; V was cut back by 1 base and J by 6 bases. The CDR3 spans 16 residues. DNA for the CDR3: TGCGCCAGCAGCCAAGGACTAGCGGGGGGGATCAATGAGCAGTTCTTC. As protein: CASSQGLAGGINEQFF.

The chain combines TRBV25-1 with TRBJ1-2; D not resolved. V was clipped by 0 bases and J by 4 bases, with 18 bases between them. CDR1 and CDR2 (germline): MGHDK, SYGVNS. This CDR3 has 17 amino acids. CDR3 nucleotides: TGTGCCAGCAGTGAATATAGTTTTAAGGGCCACTCCTATGGCTACACCTTC. It is translated as CASSEYSFKGHSYGYTF.

The chain's CDR3 is CASSPRAMGTEAFF. The CDR3 bases are TGCGCCAGCAGCCCTCGGGCCATGGGCACTGAAGCTTTCTTT. The V and J genes are TRBV4-1 and TRBJ1-1, with D uncertain. The CDR3 contains 14 residues. Trimming removed 4 bases at V and 4 bases at J, with 13 bases between. Germline V gene sequence: CDR1 MGHRA, CDR2 YSYEKL.

CDR3 in amino acids: CSVEVGTGLVNNEQFF. The DNA for the CDR3 is TGCAGCGTTGAAGTGGGGACAGGCTTAGTGAACAATGAGCAGTTCTTC. The gene calls are TRBV29-1 and TRBJ2-1, with 8 bases lining up with TRBD1. J gave up 5 bases and V 1 base, and 10 bases lay outside the gene matches. There are 16 residues in the CDR3. Germline V gene data show CDR1 as SQVTM and CDR2 as ANQGSEA.